This T cell receptor beta chain was retrieved from a study of T cells after yellow fever vaccination. Study-level information: Preparing low-cell-number fractions relied on SMART-Seq v4 Ultra Low Input.

Study-level points and caveats: By day 5 rather than day 15, the secondary response had peaked, though it was weaker. Abundant bulk-derived clonotypes could contaminate FACS-sorted repertoires.

One entry per CDR3 protein, called by TCRdb with MiXCR from the 5' RACE reads. The table shows around 73,000 distinct CDR3 sequences, with over 7.5% occurring only once. This clonotype was counted a few times. Its cognate antigen is unknown. This CDR3 is built from 16 residues. V lost 4 bases and J lost 2, with 15 bases in between. CDR1 and CDR2 from the germline V gene are SGHNT and YYREEE (reference sequence). This sample comprised CD8+ T cells sorted from PBMCs, obtained on the day of the yellow fever booster vaccination. The chain uses TRBV5-4 and TRBJ2-2; the D gene is possibly TRBD2 (5 bases). The clonotype comes from a man younger than 40 who received the YFV17D yellow fever vaccine. CDR3 DNA: TGTGCCAGCAGCCCCCCCGGACTTCCTAACACCGGGGAGCTGTTTTTT. This gives the protein CASSPPGLPNTGELFF.